These 23 T cell receptor beta chains came from one sample sequenced in a study of monozygotic twins with inflammatory bowel disease (dated by TCRdb to about 2019). The library was generated by 5' RACE. TCRdb lists the instrument as Illumina HiSeq 2500. Reads reprocessed by TCRdb are summarized as one entry per CDR3 protein sequence, and DNA is absent. In this sample's table one finds some 400,000 distinct CDR3 sequences. The ten largest clones capture 2% to 2.5% of the sample. Material: blood. The source is a human donor with ulcerative colitis or Crohn's disease, or a healthy co-twin of an affected twin (not recorded which).

The chain uses TRBV7-2 and TRBJ2-4; absent DNA, TCRdb's TRBD1 call cannot be checked. From germline, CDR1 is SGHTA and CDR2 FQGNSA. This CDR3 is 16 amino acids long. CDR3 sequence reads: CASSFNRGGAKNIQYF. The variable domain in full, with the rest retrieved from reference TRBV7-2 and TRBJ2-4, is GAGVSQSPSNKVTEKGKDVELRCDPISGHTALYWYRQSLGQGLEFLIYFQGNSAPDKSGLPSDRFSAERTGGSVSTLTIQRTQQEDSAVYLCASSFNRGGAKNIQYFGAGTRLSVL.

This chain joins TRBV5-1 and TRBJ2-1. The CDR3 length is 14 residues. The germline V gene has CDR1 SGHRS and CDR2 YFSETQ. CDR3 protein: CASRWIETSNEQFF. The full variable domain, in which reference TRBV5-1 and TRBJ2-1 provide the parts outside the CDR3, is KAGVTQTPRYLIKTRGQQVTLSCSPISGHRSVSWYQQTPGQGLQFLFEYFSETQRNKGNFPGRFSGRQFSNSRSEMNVSTLELGDSALYLCASRWIETSNEQFFGPGTRLTVL.

Here the CDR3 reads CASSYSGLGGVYNEQFF. The rearrangement joins TRBV6-5 to TRBJ2-1; checking the TCRdb D call of TRBD2 is not possible without DNA. The CDR3 has 17 residues. Germline assignment: CDR1 MNHEY and CDR2 SVGAGI.

This chain links TRBV7-6 with TRBJ2-2; TCRdb's assignment of TRBD1 cannot be checked, as there is no DNA. This CDR3 has 15 amino acids. Germline V gene data show CDR1 as SGHVS and CDR2 as FNYEAQ. The CDR3 reads CASSWGESNTGELFF.

The chain joins TRBV10-3 to TRBJ2-1; TCRdb gives TRBD1 as the D gene, but with no DNA this cannot be confirmed. The CDR3 sequence is 14 residues long. Germline V lookup: CDR1 ENHRY, CDR2 SYGVKD. The CDR3 region is CAIREGGMLNEQFF.

The chain uses TRBV19 and TRBJ2-1; TCRdb reports TRBD1, a call that lacks DNA to check it against. CDR1 and CDR2 (germline): LNHDA, SQIVND (reference sequence). This CDR3 comprises 14 residues. CDR3 residues: CASSEQGAATEQFF. The full variable domain, with the rest looked up from reference TRBV19 and TRBJ2-1, is DGGITQSPKYLFRKEGQNVTLSCEQNLNHDAMYWYRQDPGQGLRLIYYSQIVNDFQKGDIAEGYSVSREKKESFPLTVTSAQKNPTAFYLCASSEQGAATEQFFGPGTRLTVL.

The chain recombines TRBV6-2 or TRBV6-3 with TRBJ2-6; the TCRdb D gene call, TRBD2, has no DNA to confirm it. The CDR3 has 15 amino acids. Germline V CDR1 and CDR2: MNHEY, SVGEGT. The CDR3 loop is CASSREGTEANVLTF.

The chain couples TRBV5-6 to TRBJ2-5; with no DNA, the TCRdb D assignment of TRBD2 cannot be verified. Germline lookup yields CDR1 SGHDT and CDR2 YYEEEE. The CDR3 spans 13 residues. The CDR3 here is CASSRLAEETQYF.

V and J are TRBV6-1 and TRBJ1-4; the TRBD1 assignment by TCRdb is unverifiable without DNA. CDR1 is MNHNS and CDR2 is SASEGT in the germline V gene. This CDR3 spans 15 amino acids. CDR3 sequence reads: CASSIGRSGNEKLFF.

V gene TRBV25-1 combines with J gene TRBJ2-5; TCRdb gives TRBD1 as the D gene, but with no DNA this cannot be confirmed. CDR1 is MGHDK and CDR2 is SYGVNS in the germline V gene. The CDR3 extends over 13 amino acids. The CDR3 sequence is CASSPQGVETQYF. Full variable domain (missing parts from reference TRBV25-1 and TRBJ2-5): EADIYQTPRYLVIGTGKKITLECSQTMGHDKMYWYQQDPGMELHLIHYSYGVNSTEKGDLSSESTVSRIRTEHFPLTLESARPSHTSQYLCASSPQGVETQYFGPGTRLLVL.

The CDR3 loop is CASTRGTNTGELFF. The chain carries TRBV5-5 and TRBJ2-2; lacking DNA, the TRBD2 call made by TCRdb goes unchecked. The germline V gene encodes CDR1 SGHKS and CDR2 YYEKEE (reference sequence). The CDR3 is 14 amino acids.

The J gene is TRBJ2-2, the V gene TRBV27; TCRdb selects TRBD2, and the lack of DNA leaves this call unchecked. This CDR3 is 16 amino acids long. Germline CDR1 reads MNHEY; CDR2 reads SMNVEV (reference sequence). The CDR3 here is CASSPQRAGADGELFF.

The rearrangement joins TRBV6-5 to TRBJ1-1. The CDR3 runs 14 residues. Looked up from germline, CDR1 is MNHEY and CDR2 is SVGAGI. This chain's CDR3 is CASSYSYQSTEAFF.

The V gene is TRBV18, the J gene TRBJ2-2; no DNA is available, so the TRBD2 call from TCRdb remains unchecked. The CDR3 has 14 residues. The germline gives CDR1 KGHSH, CDR2 LQKENI. The CDR3 sequence: CASSREGLDGELFF.

The chain couples TRBV10-3 to TRBJ2-2. The CDR3 spans 14 residues. The germline CDR1 and CDR2 sequences are ENHRY and SYGVKD. The CDR3 loop reads CAIRGLASTGELFF.

The chain has TRBV4-3 and TRBJ2-3. This CDR3 has 18 amino acids. CDR1 and CDR2 from the germline V gene are LGHNA and YSLEER. CDR3: CASSQEGPAFTSTDTQYF.

The chain carries TRBV7-2 and TRBJ2-1; TCRdb proposes TRBD2, but this gene call is untestable without DNA. The CDR3 covers 15 residues. Looked up from germline, CDR1 is SGHTA and CDR2 is FQGNSA. This chain's CDR3 is CASSLSSGPYNEQFF. The complete variable domain, with remaining parts taken from reference TRBV7-2 and TRBJ2-1, reads GAGVSQSPSNKVTEKGKDVELRCDPISGHTALYWYRQSLGQGLEFLIYFQGNSAPDKSGLPSDRFSAERTGGSVSTLTIQRTQQEDSAVYLCASSLSSGPYNEQFFGPGTRLTVL.

V is TRBV6-1 and J is TRBJ1-2; the TCRdb call, TRBD1, lacks DNA for checking. In germline, CDR1 is MNHNS, CDR2 SASEGT. This CDR3 has 16 amino acids. The CDR3 sequence is CASSPGTNTLNYGYTF.

The rearrangement links TRBV9 to TRBJ1-5; the TRBD1 assignment by TCRdb is unverifiable without DNA. The CDR3 has 15 amino acids. The germline CDR1 and CDR2 sequences are SGDLS and YYNGEE. CDR3 in amino acids: CASSASGTSNQPQHF.

V and J are TRBV25-1 and TRBJ2-5; TCRdb indicates TRBD1, and absent DNA this call remains unverified. The CDR3 is made up of 16 amino acids. Looked up from germline, CDR1 is MGHDK and CDR2 is SYGVNS. The CDR3 sequence: CASSELRGDIQETQYF.

The chain combines TRBV29-1 with TRBJ2-2; TCRdb's D call of TRBD2 is untestable without DNA. Per germline, CDR1 SQVTM and CDR2 ANQGSEA. CDR3 length equals 17 residues. The CDR3 is CSVEFTSGGPNTGELFF.

This rearrangement joins TRBV2 to TRBJ2-2; as DNA is missing, the TRBD2 call by TCRdb cannot be tested. In germline, CDR1 is SNHLY, CDR2 FYNNEI. The CDR3 spans 14 residues. The CDR3: CASRLAVNTGELFF.

The chain is built from TRBV20-1 and TRBJ2-5; TCRdb outputs TRBD1, but without DNA this stays unchecked. The CDR3 runs 14 residues. Germline V gene data show CDR1 as DFQATT and CDR2 as SNEGSKA (reference sequence). The CDR3 reads CSAAIAGAPETQYF.